The rows below give T cell receptor beta chains drawn from one sample of a study of shared clonotypes between healthy human individuals. Produced via immunoSEQ multiplex PCR; TCRdb's table is partial and in-frame only. The data show about 680,000 clones, around 73% seen once. Input material: memory CD4+ T cells sorted from blood. These receptors were collected from a woman aged 25 to 39 in good health. The CDR3 runs from the conserved cysteine through the conserved F or W. D genes are given only for firm matches. Size is omitted from some rows. Given values are once, few, many or a class for expanded clones.

>few|TRBJ1-2|-|TRBV28
TGTGCCAGCACTACAACTTCGGATGGCTACACCTTC
CASTTTSDGYTF
>-|TRBJ1-5|TRBD1|TRBV7-8
TGTGCCAGCAGCCCTAAGGGACAGGGGGGATCTCAGCCCCAGCATTTT
CASSPKGQGGSQPQHF
>-|TRBJ1-4|-|TRBV28
TGTGCCAGCAGTTTGAACAATAATGAAAAACTGTTTTTT
CASSLNNNEKLFF
>-|TRBJ2-5|TRBD1|TRBV28
TGTGCCAGCAGCCTGACGACAGGGGAAGAGACCCAGTACTTC
CASSLTTGEETQYF
>few|TRBJ1-3|-|TRBV28
TGTGCCAGCAGTTTAAGTGGAAACACCATATATTTT
CASSLSGNTIYF
>-|TRBJ1-2|TRBD1|TRBV6-1
TGTGCCAGCAGTGAAGCCCTCGACAGGGTCTATGGCTACACCTTC
CASSEALDRVYGYTF
>-|TRBJ2-3|-|TRBV4-2
TGTGCCAGCAGCCAACGGACAGATAGCACAGATACGCAGTATTTT
CASSQRTDSTDTQYF
>-|TRBJ2-1|TRBD1|TRBV6-1
TGTGCCAGCAGTGAAGTCTCGACAGGGAGTAATGAGCAGTTCTTC
CASSEVSTGSNEQFF
>-|TRBJ2-3|TRBD2|TRBV6-5
TGTGCCAGCAGTTACGCTAGCGGGACAGATACGCAGTATTTT
CASSYASGTDTQYF
>few|TRBJ2-1|-|TRBV6-1
TGTGCCAGCAGTAAGGGACTGGTCTCCTACAATGAGCAGTTCTTC
CASSKGLVSYNEQFF
>-|TRBJ1-5|-|TRBV28
TGTGCCAGCAGTTCCGGACCCCCGGATAGCAATCAGCCCCAGCATTTT
CASSSGPPDSNQPQHF
>-|TRBJ2-3|-|TRBV7-7
TGTGCCAGCAGCCCCGACGGGGACTTCTCAGATACGCAGTATTTT
CASSPDGDFSDTQYF
>-|TRBJ1-4|TRBD1|TRBV15
TGTGCCACCAGCAGGGCACAGGGGGGGGAAAAACTGTTTTTT
CATSRAQGGEKLFF
>-|TRBJ2-3|TRBD1|TRBV5-1
TGCGCCAGCAGCTTAGGACAGGGGGGGAGATTGGATACGCAGTATTTT
CASSLGQGGRLDTQYF
>-|TRBJ1-5|-|TRBV5-3
TGTGCCAGAAGCTTGGCCCGTCTAAGCAATCAGCCCCAGCATTTT
CARSLARLSNQPQHF